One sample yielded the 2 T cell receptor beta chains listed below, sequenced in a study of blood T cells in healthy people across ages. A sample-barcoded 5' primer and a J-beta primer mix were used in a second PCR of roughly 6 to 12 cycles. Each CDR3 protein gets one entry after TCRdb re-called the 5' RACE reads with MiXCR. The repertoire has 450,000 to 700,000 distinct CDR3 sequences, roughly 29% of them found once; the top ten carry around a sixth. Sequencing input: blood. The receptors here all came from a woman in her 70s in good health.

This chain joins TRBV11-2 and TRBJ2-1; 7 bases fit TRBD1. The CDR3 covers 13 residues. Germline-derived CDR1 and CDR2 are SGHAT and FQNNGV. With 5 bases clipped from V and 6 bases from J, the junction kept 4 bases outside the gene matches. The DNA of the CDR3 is TGTGCCAGCAGCGTAGGACAGGTCAATGAGCAGTTCTTC. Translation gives CASSVGQVNEQFF.

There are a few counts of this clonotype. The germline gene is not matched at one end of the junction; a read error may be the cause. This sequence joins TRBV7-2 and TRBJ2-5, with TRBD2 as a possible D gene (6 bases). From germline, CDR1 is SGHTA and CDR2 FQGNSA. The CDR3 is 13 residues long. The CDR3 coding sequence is TGTGCCAGCAGCTTAGGGCGGGGTAACGAGCAGCACTTC. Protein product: CASSLGRGNEQHF.